This T cell receptor beta chain was identified during a study of blood T cell repertoires in COVID-19. Study at large: T cells, B-cell-depleted T cells, or PBMCs supplied cDNA or gDNA.

In germline, CDR1 is MNHEY, CDR2 SVGEGT. This CDR3 has 12 residues. J gave up 4 bases and V 5 bases, and 2 bases lay outside the gene matches. This clone was counted once. The authors' processing: How many nucleated cells were present was estimated from reference gene primer amplification. Only in-frame clones appear in the TCRdb table, and some are missing; sequencing was by immunoSEQ multiplex PCR. From that table come the V and J calls and clone size; the DNA was used to work out D and trimming. This table has nearly 60,000 clones, 85% appearing once. This chain joins TRBV6-2 or TRBV6-3 and TRBJ2-7; TRBD1 aligns across 7 bases. Sequencing was performed on peripheral blood. This clonotype was sampled from a man aged 35 to 55 with active COVID-19. The CDR3 region is CASSMDRYEQYF. The CDR3 DNA is TGTGCCAGCAGTATGGACAGGTACGAGCAGTACTTC.